Shown below are 16 T cell receptor beta chains from a single sample sequenced in a study of beta chain features in type 1 diabetes. Study-wide results and caveats: A moderate, significant TCRB CDR3 shortening appeared in type 1 diabetes across four CD4+ subsets.

These receptors have no identified antigens. The whole isolated RNA underwent reverse transcription, so sequencing captured expressed TCRB transcripts. The table came from immunoSEQ multiplex PCR; TCRdb's copy has only in-frame clones and leaves some out. The sample carries 20,000 to 25,000 clones, over 65% recorded once. The material sequenced was stem cell memory CD4+ T cells from blood. The origin of the receptors is a woman between 35 and 50 years old with type 1 diabetes.

The rearrangement uses TRBV7-8 and TRBJ1-5; 9 bases align to TRBD1. The germline V gene has CDR1 SGHVS and CDR2 FQNEAQ. The CDR3 runs to 14 residues. Trimming took 3 bases from V and 5 from J; bases not matched to a gene: 2. The CDR3 DNA follows: TGTGCCAGCAGCTTGGGACAGGGATATCAGCCCCAGCATTTT. This translates into CASSLGQGYQPQHF.

V gene TRBV2 combines with J gene TRBJ2-7, with a possible D match to TRBD2 (6 bases). The germline gives CDR1 SNHLY, CDR2 FYNNEI. The CDR3 runs 11 residues. The V and J ends lost 8 bases and 3 bases respectively, with 8 bases between them. CDR3 nucleotides: TGTGCCAGCGGGGGGTACTACGAGCAGTACTTC. It codes for CASGGYYEQYF. The whole variable domain, filled in from reference TRBV2 and TRBJ2-7, reads EPEVTQTPSHQVTQMGQEVILRCVPISNHLYFYWYRQILGQKVEFLVSFYNNEISEKSEIFDDQFSVERPDGSNFTLKIRSTKLEDSAMYFCASGGYYEQYFGPGTRLTVT.

CDR3 amino acids: CASSPRQGGTYNEQFF. In DNA form, the CDR3 reads TGTGCCAGCTCACCCCGACAGGGGGGTACCTACAATGAGCAGTTCTTC. J is TRBJ2-1 and V is TRBV18, with TRBD1 matching 9 bases. This CDR3 region has 16 residues. Trimming removed 3 bases from V and 2 bases from J; junction bases left unmatched: 5. Germline loops: CDR1 KGHSH, CDR2 LQKENI. The full variable domain, rest sourced from reference TRBV18 and TRBJ2-1, is NAGVMQNPRHLVRRRGQEARLRCSPMKGHSHVYWYRQLPEEGLKFMVYLQKENIIDESGMPKERFSAEFPKEGPSILRIQQVVRGDSAAYFCASSPRQGGTYNEQFFGPGTRLTVL.

The rearrangement joins TRBV19 to TRBJ1-1; D is unclear. Trimming shortened V by 5 bases and J by 4 bases, and 8 bases separated the two germline ends. Per germline, CDR1 LNHDA and CDR2 SQIVND (reference sequence). This CDR3 is built from 12 residues. CDR3 residues: CASSGSGTEAFF. The CDR3 DNA is TGTGCCAGTAGTGGGAGCGGCACTGAAGCTTTCTTT. Looking up the rest from reference TRBV19 and TRBJ1-1 gives the full variable domain: DGGITQSPKYLFRKEGQNVTLSCEQNLNHDAMYWYRQDPGQGLRLIYYSQIVNDFQKGDIAEGYSVSREKKESFPLTVTSAQKNPTAFYLCASSGSGTEAFFGQGTRLTVV.

V is TRBV4-1 and J is TRBJ2-7; D perhaps matches TRBD2 (5 bases). The CDR3 runs 16 residues. Trimming pared 6 bases from V and 0 bases from J, leaving 18 bases between. Germline-derived CDR1 and CDR2 are MGHRA and YSYEKL. The CDR3 DNA follows: TGCGCCAGCAGTCGTCGAATCTTGGGGAGCTCCTACGAGCAGTACTTC. This translates into CASSRRILGSSYEQYF.

This sequence joins TRBV2 and TRBJ2-1, with 8 bases identical to TRBD1. The V and J ends lost 6 bases and 10 bases, in that order; junction bases with no gene match: 5. Per germline, CDR1 SNHLY and CDR2 FYNNEI. The CDR3 covers 12 residues. The DNA for the CDR3 is TGTGCCAGCAGCGCGACAGGGGTAGAGCAGTTCTTC. Amino acids: CASSATGVEQFF. The full variable domain, with the rest looked up from reference TRBV2 and TRBJ2-1, is EPEVTQTPSHQVTQMGQEVILRCVPISNHLYFYWYRQILGQKVEFLVSFYNNEISEKSEIFDDQFSVERPDGSNFTLKIRSTKLEDSAMYFCASSATGVEQFFGPGTRLTVL.

The chain joins TRBV29-1 to TRBJ1-1; D might be TRBD1 (6 bases). Germline CDR1 is SQVTM and CDR2 is ANQGSEA. CDR3 length equals 14 residues. Trimming stripped 7 bases from V and 1 base from J, with 16 bases between. CDR3 nucleotide sequence: TGCAGCGCTGGACAGTCTCAAAGGAACACTGAAGCTTTCTTT. It translates to CSAGQSQRNTEAFF.

The DNA of the CDR3 is TGTGCCAGCAGCCAATCCCGCGAGCAGTACTTC. Its protein product is CASSQSREQYF. This chain links TRBV14 with TRBJ2-7; D unclear. CDR1 is SGHDN and CDR2 is FVKESK in the germline V gene. Trimming took off 2 bases at V and 6 bases at J, with 5 bases between the two ends. CDR3 length equals 11 residues.

This clone was recorded only once. The CDR3 reads CASSQEDHYGYTF. CDR3 bases: TGTGCCAGCAGTCAGGAGGACCACTATGGCTACACCTTC. The rearrangement uses TRBV28 and TRBJ1-2; D is ambiguous. This CDR3 has 13 residues. V was pared by 5 bases and J by 3 bases, with 10 bases between. The germline V gene encodes CDR1 MDHEN and CDR2 SYDVKM.

The chain employs TRBV7-2 and TRBJ2-7; D call uncertain. Germline loops: CDR1 SGHTA, CDR2 FQGNSA. The CDR3 contains 12 residues. V dropped 0 bases and J dropped 7 bases, with 7 bases sitting between them. The CDR3 loop is CASSLARAEQYF. As DNA, the CDR3 is TGTGCCAGCAGCTTAGCACGAGCAGAGCAGTACTTC.

The V and J genes are TRBV7-2 and TRBJ2-2; 13 nucleotides align to TRBD2. CDR1 SGHTA and CDR2 FQGNSA come from the germline V gene. The junction had 6 bases not matched to a gene; V was cut back by 5 bases and J by 6 bases. The CDR3 runs to 16 residues. The CDR3: CASSIQLAGGAGELFF. In DNA, the CDR3 is TGTGCCAGCAGCATACAACTAGCGGGGGGGGCCGGGGAGCTGTTTTTT. Variable domain in full (rest from reference TRBV7-2 and TRBJ2-2): GAGVSQSPSNKVTEKGKDVELRCDPISGHTALYWYRQSLGQGLEFLIYFQGNSAPDKSGLPSDRFSAERTGGSVSTLTIQRTQQEDSAVYLCASSIQLAGGAGELFFGEGSRLTVL.

The rearrangement uses TRBV5-6 and TRBJ2-4, with D maybe TRBD1 (6 bases). Germline CDR1 SGHDT, CDR2 YYEEEE. The CDR3 has 13 residues. The ends were cut back, 4 bases at V and 8 bases at J, with 13 bases in the middle. CDR3 region: CASSTTGKYIQYF. For the CDR3, the DNA is TGTGCCAGCAGCACGACAGGAAAATACATTCAGTACTTC.

This clone was counted a few times. The chain uses TRBV4-1 and TRBJ1-1; D unresolved. CDR1 and CDR2 (germline): MGHRA, YSYEKL. The CDR3 totals 14 residues. V lost 1 base and J 0 bases, leaving 6 bases between the germline ends. CDR3 residues: CASSQGQLNTEAFF. CDR3 bases: TGCGCCAGCAGCCAAGGGCAGTTGAACACTGAAGCTTTCTTT.

The V gene is TRBV5-5, the J gene TRBJ1-1, with D hard to call. The CDR3 has 15 amino acids. V was pared by 6 bases and J by 7 bases, with 22 bases between. Germline CDR1 is SGHKS and CDR2 is YYEKEE (reference sequence). The CDR3 spells CASTPRPLGEGEAFF. In DNA form, the CDR3 reads TGTGCCAGCACCCCTCGCCCACTGGGCGAGGGTGAAGCTTTCTTT.

The J gene is TRBJ1-1, the V gene TRBV2, with unresolved D. The CDR3 contains 15 residues. The V gene lost 4 bases and the J gene lost 3 bases, with 15 bases spanning the gap. CDR1 is SNHLY, CDR2 FYNNEI, per germline. The CDR3 region has the DNA TGTGCCAGCAGTGGCCCTACAGTGAGGGACACTGAAGCTTTCTTT. Protein product: CASSGPTVRDTEAFF.

J is TRBJ1-1 and V is TRBV6-6; 7 bases map to TRBD1. Germline V gene lookup returns CDR1 MNHNY and CDR2 SVGAGI (reference sequence). The CDR3 loop spans 13 amino acids. Trimming took 2 bases from V and 5 from J; bases not matched to a gene: 2. DNA for the CDR3: TGTGCCAGCAGTTACGACAGGGCTACTGAAGCTTTCTTT. This translates into CASSYDRATEAFF.